Each of the 23 T cell receptor beta chains below was sequenced from the same sample in a study of response to subunit inactivated influenza vaccine. TCRdb redid the calling of the RT-PCR reads with MiXCR, one entry per CDR3 protein. The data contain roughly 650,000 distinct CDR3 sequences, 15% to 19% of them singletons. The sequencing here drew on PBMCs from blood, taken approximately 13 days after vaccination. All receptors derive from a man aged 50-60 years who received an inactivated influenza vaccine.

This chain uses TRBV6-2 or TRBV6-3 with TRBJ2-4; D is perhaps TRBD2 (6 bases). From germline, CDR1 is MNHEY and CDR2 SVGEGT. V was shortened by 3 bases and J by 6 bases, with 12 bases between the two germline ends. The CDR3 runs 14 residues. The chain's CDR3 is CASSYQGGGNIQYF. The CDR3 DNA reads TGTGCCAGCAGTTATCAGGGAGGCGGAAACATTCAGTACTTC.

Comment on this clonotype: A much larger clone differs by one base, so this may be a read error. This CDR3 is missing its conserved last phenylalanine or tryptophan, likely due to a read error. This chain uses TRBV12-3 or TRBV12-4 with TRBJ1-5; D is possibly TRBD1 (6 bases). The CDR3 has 14 residues. The V end was cut by 4 bases, the J end by 7 bases, with 14 bases between. The CDR3 DNA sequence: TGTGCCAGCAGTTATTCCGGACAGAGCCAGCCCCAGCATTCT. It is translated as CASSYSGQSQPQHS.

A few counts support this clonotype. The chain couples TRBV11-1 to TRBJ2-2; D unclear. Looked up from germline, CDR1 is SGHAT and CDR2 is FQDESV (reference sequence). Trimming left V 2 bases short and J 6 bases short, with 10 bases between. The CDR3 is 14 amino acids. Written as DNA, the CDR3 is TGTGCCAGCAGCTTACTGGGGTCGGCCGGGGAGCTGTTTTTT. Its protein is CASSLLGSAGELFF.

This clonotype was picked up many times. This rearrangement joins TRBV20-1 to TRBJ1-4, with a possible D match to TRBD1 (5 bases). V was cut by 1 base and J by 0 bases, with 12 bases left in between. The V gene's germline CDR1 is DFQATT and CDR2 SNEGSKA (reference sequence). The length of the CDR3 is 16 residues. CDR3 nucleotides: TGCAGTGCTAGAGCATCGGGGACCCCAACTAATGAAAAACTGTTTTTT. Its translation: CSARASGTPTNEKLFF.

This clonotype was observed a handful of times. V gene TRBV5-5 combines with J gene TRBJ2-1; 8 bases are a match to TRBD1. This CDR3 contains 15 residues. J was trimmed by 8 bases and V by 4 bases; bases with no gene match: 11. CDR1 is SGHKS, CDR2 YYEKEE, per germline (reference sequence). CDR3 DNA sequence: TGTGCCAGCAGCGTGGGACAGGCCAGCTATTATGAGCAGTTCTTC. Its translation: CASSVGQASYYEQFF.

The chain has TRBV6-1 and TRBJ2-3, with TRBD2 matching over 12 bases. Germline loops: CDR1 MNHNS, CDR2 SASEGT. The CDR3 sequence is 16 residues long. J gave up 1 base and V 5 bases, and 4 bases lay outside the gene matches. The CDR3 here is CASSQTSGGRTDTQYF. The CDR3 nucleotides read TGTGCCAGCAGTCAAACTAGCGGGGGGCGCACAGATACGCAGTATTTT.

This clonotype appeared many times. The chain links TRBV6-6 to TRBJ2-1; TRBD1 aligns across 8 bases. This CDR3 is 13 amino acids long. The V and J ends lost 10 bases and 6 bases, in that order; junction bases with no gene match: 8. Germline loops: CDR1 MNHNY, CDR2 SVGAGI (reference sequence). The CDR3 region has the DNA TGTGCCACCTCAGGGGGCAGTCGCAATGAGCAGTTCTTC. This encodes CATSGGSRNEQFF.

The chain is built from TRBV6-2 or TRBV6-3 and TRBJ2-1; tentative D call: TRBD1 (5 bases). V lost 2 bases, J lost 7 bases, and 9 bases lay in between. Germline CDR1 and CDR2: MNHEY and SVGEGT. CDR3 length: 13 residues. The CDR3: CASSYLTVNEQFF. In DNA, the CDR3 is TGTGCCAGCAGTTACCTGACAGTGAATGAGCAGTTCTTC.

This clonotype was picked up one time. The chain combines TRBV11-2 with TRBJ1-4; D gene ambiguous. The CDR3 is 14 residues long. From germline, CDR1 is SGHAT and CDR2 FQNNGV. Trimming removed 5 bases from V and 4 bases from J, with 11 bases in between. CDR3 sequence: CASSRNTVNEKLFF. CDR3 sequence (DNA): TGTGCCAGCAGCCGAAATACCGTTAATGAAAAACTGTTTTTT.

This clonotype appeared a few times. The genes are TRBV5-1 and TRBJ1-1, with 7 bases matching TRBD1. Germline CDR1 SGHRS, CDR2 YFSETQ. CDR3 length: 15 residues. V was pared by 2 bases and J by 5 bases, with 9 bases of the junction left unmatched. The DNA of the CDR3 is TGCGCCAGCAGCTTTTACAGGGGCGGTGGGACTGAAGCTTTCTTT. This encodes CASSFYRGGGTEAFF.

This clonotype was detected only a few times. The V gene is TRBV5-5, the J gene TRBJ2-5, with D perhaps assigned TRBD1 or TRBD2 (5 bases each). Per the germline V gene, CDR1 is SGHKS and CDR2 is YYEKEE (reference sequence). This CDR3 has 17 amino acids. Trimming removed 4 bases at V and 1 base at J, with 20 bases between. The CDR3 DNA sequence: TGTGCCAGCAGCCTCCAACCGGGACGGAGGATCCAAGAGACCCAGTACTTC. This codes for CASSLQPGRRIQETQYF.

The CDR3 reads CASSARTGGTHNEQFF. The CDR3 DNA reads TGTGCCAGCAGTGCCCGGACAGGGGGCACACACAATGAGCAGTTCTTC. The J gene is TRBJ2-1, the V gene TRBV12-3 or TRBV12-4; 11 bases agree with TRBD1. V gave up 5 bases and J gave up 5 bases; unmatched junction bases: 8. The CDR3 covers 16 residues.

In its sample, this clonotype was seen a few times. This rearrangement joins TRBV6-2 or TRBV6-3 to TRBJ1-5, with D possibly being TRBD1 (5 bases). The CDR3 has 17 amino acids. V lost 2 bases and J 2 bases, leaving 16 bases between the germline ends. The germline V gene has CDR1 MNHEY and CDR2 SVGEGT. CDR3 coding DNA: TGTGCCAGCAGTTACGTCGGGATGGGGCAGCGCAATCAGCCCCAGCATTTT. This translates into CASSYVGMGQRNQPQHF.

This clonotype has just a few counts. The chain links TRBV6-6 to TRBJ2-1, with a weak D call TRBD2 (5 bases). The CDR3 has 13 amino acids. Trimming shortened V by 2 bases and J by 10 bases, and 12 bases separated the two germline ends. CDR1 and CDR2 from the germline V gene are MNHNY and SVGAGI (reference sequence). The CDR3 is CASSYGLAYEQFF. The CDR3 DNA reads TGTGCCAGCAGTTACGGGCTAGCCTACGAGCAGTTCTTC.

This rearrangement joins TRBV20-1 to TRBJ2-7; TRBD1 aligns across 10 bases. V was pared by 5 bases and J by 4 bases, with 5 bases of the junction left unmatched. This CDR3 is built from 13 residues. CDR1 and CDR2 (germline): DFQATT, SNEGSKA (reference sequence). CDR3 nucleotide sequence: TGCAGTGCTTTTCGACAGGGGGCTTACGAGCAGTACTTC. This sequence encodes CSAFRQGAYEQYF.

This clonotype was counted ten times or more. At one boundary the junction diverges from the germline segment, which might be a read error. The V and J genes are TRBV7-2 and TRBJ2-1; 12 bases agree with TRBD2. Germline loops: CDR1 SGHTA, CDR2 FQGNSA. This CDR3 spans 15 amino acids. The CDR3 region is CASSSGLAGYNEQFF. CDR3 sequence (DNA): TGCGCCAGCAGTTCTGGACTAGCGGGGTACAATGAGCAGTTCTTC.

The rearrangement joins TRBV19 to TRBJ2-3; 8 positions agree with TRBD1. The J segment lost 0 bases and the V segment lost 7 bases, leaving 6 bases of the junction unmatched. Germline V gene lookup returns CDR1 LNHDA and CDR2 SQIVND (reference sequence). This CDR3 spans 15 amino acids. The CDR3 spells CASKRTGTSTDTQYF. The CDR3 region has the DNA TGTGCCAGTAAACGGACAGGGACTAGCACAGATACGCAGTATTTT.

The V and J genes are TRBV6-5 and TRBJ2-2, with 11 bases that match TRBD2. V shed 0 bases, J shed 7 bases, and the junction held 13 bases outside the gene matches. Germline loops: CDR1 MNHEY, CDR2 SVGAGI. The CDR3 totals 19 residues. This chain's CDR3 is CASSYSGGSGRATSGELFF. The DNA of the CDR3 is TGTGCCAGCAGTTACTCAGGAGGTAGCGGGAGGGCCACGAGCGGGGAGCTGTTTTTT.

At least ten counts were recorded for this clonotype. The rearrangement joins TRBV12-3 or TRBV12-4 to TRBJ2-7; possible D gene TRBD2, 7 bases. V gave up 3 bases and J gave up 4 bases, with 16 bases separating them. CDR3 length: 15 residues. CDR3 loop: CASSFGGQAVYEQYF. The CDR3 region has the DNA TGTGCCAGCAGTTTCGGGGGGCAAGCGGTGTACGAGCAGTACTTC.

The genes are TRBV27 and TRBJ1-1; D call uncertain. The V gene's germline CDR1 is MNHEY and CDR2 SMNVEV (reference sequence). The CDR3 length is 13 residues. The V and J ends lost 3 bases and 0 bases respectively, with 5 bases between them. Here the CDR3 DNA reads TGTGCCAGCAGTTTCGCGTTGAACACTGAAGCTTTCTTT. Protein: CASSFALNTEAFF.

The rearrangement uses TRBV5-1 and TRBJ1-2; 7 bases agree with TRBD1. CDR1 is SGHRS and CDR2 is YFSETQ in the germline V gene. The CDR3 length is 14 residues. V shed 4 bases, J shed 4 bases, and the junction held 7 bases outside the gene matches. The CDR3, as DNA: TGCGCCAGCAGCAGCACCGGGACAGTCTATGGCTACACCTTC. Translation: CASSSTGTVYGYTF.

This clonotype was recorded a few times. The chain employs TRBV3-1 and TRBJ2-1; no clear D. The CDR3 is 18 residues long. Germline lookup yields CDR1 LGHDT and CDR2 YNNKEL (reference sequence). Deletions cut 1 base from V and 0 bases from J, with 16 bases between. This chain's CDR3 is CASSQVMASPRSYNEQFF. The CDR3 DNA sequence: TGTGCCAGCAGCCAAGTAATGGCCTCTCCCCGCTCCTACAATGAGCAGTTCTTC.

This clonotype occurred a few times. This chain connects TRBV7-2 to TRBJ2-7, with D perhaps TRBD1 (6 bases). Trimming removed 1 base from V and 1 base from J, with 14 bases in between. The CDR3 length is 16 residues. Germline V gives CDR1 SGHTA, CDR2 FQGNSA. The CDR3: CASSLEDLGTSYEQYF. The CDR3 nucleotides are TGTGCCAGCAGCTTAGAAGATCTGGGGACATCCTACGAGCAGTACTTC. The full variable domain, rest sourced from reference TRBV7-2 and TRBJ2-7, is GAGVSQSPSNKVTEKGKDVELRCDPISGHTALYWYRQSLGQGLEFLIYFQGNSAPDKSGLPSDRFSAERTGGSVSTLTIQRTQQEDSAVYLCASSLEDLGTSYEQYFGPGTRLTVT.